The source of this T cell receptor (beta chain) is a study of blood T cells in healthy people across ages. Whenever a sample was processed, at least 6.5 million PBMCs were isolated. With a J-beta primer mix and a sample-barcoded 5' primer, a second PCR ran about 7 to 12 cycles. MiXCR, run by TCRdb on the 5' RACE reads, gives a single entry per CDR3 protein. This sample has approximately 880,000 distinct CDR3 sequences, with around 49% found just once. A remark on this clonotype: Its antigen is unidentified.

V gave up 2 bases and J gave up 2 bases, with 9 bases separating them. This CDR3 is 13 amino acids long. The germline CDR1 and CDR2 sequences are DFQATT and SNEGSKA (reference sequence). General study results and limits: Researchers judged that diversity estimates from one million T cells fell short of true values. The percentage of naive T cells correlated strongly with TCR beta diversity.

Sequenced input: blood. The receptor comes from a man aged 25-45 years in good health. This chain connects TRBV20-1 to TRBJ2-5; no firm D call. The CDR3 protein is CSARRQAQETQYF. The CDR3 DNA sequence: TGCAGTGCTAGACGGCAGGCTCAAGAGACCCAGTACTTC.